This TCR beta chain is from a study of T-cell reconstitution after alpha-beta-depleted transplantation in children. The study's findings and limits: Some patients' high day-60 TCRbeta diversity was traced to surviving recipient T cells and thymic progenitors. Newly produced T cells mostly accounted for T-cell counts and diversity one year post-transplant. Several hundred expanded graft clones reportedly gave rise to the alpha-beta T cells present about two months after transplant.

A library of TCRbeta sequences, prepared with unique molecular identifiers, was generated. TCRdb independently ran MiXCR on the PCR reads; one entry per CDR3 protein. Altogether 200,000 to 250,000 distinct CDR3 sequences are present, 20% to 30% being singletons, with the ten largest covering around 4.8%. Of note for this clonotype: Its antigen is currently unknown.

Trimming took off 4 bases at V and 6 bases at J, with 10 bases between the two ends. The CDR3 has 14 residues. Germline CDR1 is ENHRY and CDR2 is SYGVKD. This chain joins TRBV10-3 and TRBJ1-6; D not certain. Material: PBMCs, mostly from graft donor cells, obtained 360 days after TCRalphabeta/CD19-depleted stem cell transplant. The origin of this receptor is a female patient aged 2-9 years who had a stem cell transplant for congenital amegakaryocytic thrombocytopenia, so the T cells may come from the graft donor. Here the CDR3 DNA reads TGTGCCATCAGTGGGACCGGACCTAATTCACCCCTCCACTTT. Protein product: CAISGTGPNSPLHF.